Below are 8 T cell receptor beta chains sequenced from a single sample in a study of blood T cell repertoires in COVID-19. Repertoires were generated with immunoSEQ multiplex PCR, while TCRdb's copy carries only in-frame clones and drops some. The sample lists around 38,000 clones, more than 85% occurring once. The sample was peripheral blood. The receptors were gathered from a man between 70 and 80 years old with acute or convalescent COVID-19.

J is TRBJ2-3 and V is TRBV28; 7 nucleotides line up with TRBD2. After removal of 3 bases from V and 8 bases from J, the junction contained 5 bases not matched to a gene. This CDR3 is 13 amino acids long. Germline values: CDR1 MDHEN, CDR2 SYDVKM. CDR3 nucleotides: TGTGCCAGCAGTTTGCGGGAGAGGGGTACGCAGTATTTT. Protein sequence: CASSLRERGTQYF.

The sample holds one count of this clone. The J gene is TRBJ1-1, the V gene TRBV28; unclear D gene. Looked up from germline, CDR1 is MDHEN and CDR2 is SYDVKM. With 1 base removed from V and 4 bases from J, the gap between germline ends came to 13 bases. CDR3 size: 15 residues. This CDR3 reads CASSLFAQAGTEAFF. The CDR3 nucleotides read TGTGCCAGCAGTTTATTTGCCCAGGCGGGCACTGAAGCTTTCTTT.

V is TRBV4-1 and J is TRBJ1-2; no clear D. Germline V CDR1 and CDR2: MGHRA, YSYEKL. The CDR3 length is 14 residues. The V end lost 6 bases, the J end lost 4 bases, and 15 bases lay between the germline ends. The CDR3, as DNA: TGCGCCAGCAGTCGGCCCCCGGGTGGCTATGGCTACACCTTC. Amino acids: CASSRPPGGYGYTF.

This rearrangement joins TRBV6-4 to TRBJ2-2, with unresolved D. The germline gives CDR1 MRHNA, CDR2 SNTAGT. The CDR3 has 16 residues. Trimming cost V 0 bases and J 5 bases, with 13 bases left between them. This chain's CDR3 is CASSDSPVGATGELFF. CDR3 coding DNA: TGTGCCAGCAGTGACTCGCCAGTCGGAGCGACCGGGGAGCTGTTTTTT.

This clone appeared a single time. The rearrangement joins TRBV6-2 or TRBV6-3 to TRBJ1-2; TRBD1 agrees at 7 bases. The CDR3 sequence is 13 residues long. Germline trimming cut 6 bases from V and 3 bases from J; bases unmatched to any gene: 4. Looked up from germline, CDR1 is MNHEY and CDR2 is SVGEGT. CDR3 coding DNA: TGTGCCAGCAGCTGGGGACAGCACTATGGCTACACCTTC. The encoded protein is CASSWGQHYGYTF.

The chain has TRBV7-9 and TRBJ1-1; 9 bases agree with TRBD1. The CDR3 totals 18 residues. Germline CDR1 and CDR2: SEHNR and FQNEAQ (reference sequence). V lost 1 base and J lost 4; bases outside the gene matches: 13. CDR3 coding DNA: TGTGCCAGCAGCTTAGAGATCGGGACAGGGAGTATGGCCACTGAAGCTTTCTTT. This codes for CASSLEIGTGSMATEAFF.

Points on this clone: An end of the junction does not agree with germline; a read error may underlie this. The rearrangement links TRBV7-9 to TRBJ1-2, with TRBD1 identical over 9 bases. CDR1 SEHNR and CDR2 FQNEAQ come from the germline V gene (reference sequence). The CDR3 has 13 amino acids. Written as DNA, the CDR3 is TGTGCCGGCAGCCTCGGACAGGGGAGCGGCTACACCTTC. Its translation: CAGSLGQGSGYTF.

The chain employs TRBV7-2 and TRBJ2-5, with 10 bases aligning to TRBD1. V was pared by 6 bases and J by 1 base, with 5 bases of the junction left unmatched. Germline lookup yields CDR1 SGHTA and CDR2 FQGNSA. CDR3 size: 15 residues. CDR3 amino acids: CASSEDRGFQETQYF. DNA for the CDR3: TGTGCCAGCAGTGAGGACAGGGGGTTCCAAGAGACCCAGTACTTC.